These T cell receptor beta chains were read from a single sample in a study of patients and donors after allogeneic stem cell transplantation. TCRdb re-analysed the RT-PCR reads in MiXCR, keeping a single row per CDR3 protein. The table has 920,000 or so distinct CDR3 sequences, under 20% seen once. The material sequenced was blood, either unsorted or a sorted T cell fraction (not recorded which). These receptors originate from a human donor who was either an allogeneic HSCT recipient or a stem cell or donor lymphocyte infusion donor (not recorded which). It is not recorded whose cells these are; they may come from a transplant donor. CDR3s include the opening cysteine and the closing phenylalanine or tryptophan. D genes are given only for firm matches. A clone size is listed for some rows: how often the clone was seen (once, few, many), or a class if it is expanded.

J gene | D gene | clone size | V gene | CDR3 protein | CDR3 DNA
TRBJ2-2 | TRBD2 | . | TRBV4-1 | CASRLGTSPGAGELFF | TGCGCCAGCAGACTTGGGACTAGCCCAGGGGCCGGGGAGCTGTTTTTT
TRBJ1-5 | . | . | TRBV6-4 | CASTIRAGHRSNQPQHF | TGTGCCAGCACGATACGGGCGGGTCACAGATCCAATCAGCCCCAGCATTTT
TRBJ1-5 | . | few | TRBV27 | CASSFQIGTGSNQPQHF | TGTGCCAGCAGTTTCCAGATAGGTACTGGGAGCAATCAGCCCCAGCATTTT
TRBJ1-2 | TRBD1 | few | TRBV6-1 | CASRSTGGGYGYTF | TGTGCCAGCAGGAGCACAGGGGGCGGCTATGGCTACACCTTC
TRBJ2-7 | . | . | TRBV4-2 | CASSQVSGQTFYEQYF | TGTGCCAGCAGCCAAGTTTCCGGGCAGACTTTTTACGAGCAGTACTTC
TRBJ2-5 | . | few | TRBV5-1 | CASSLGRDQETQYF | TGCGCCAGCAGCTTGGGACGTGACCAAGAGACCCAGTACTTC
TRBJ2-1 | TRBD2 | . | TRBV20-1 | CSARDSRGALNEQFF | TGCAGTGCTAGAGATTCGCGGGGGGCCCTTAATGAGCAGTTCTTC
TRBJ2-1 | TRBD1 | few | TRBV12-3/TRBV12-4 | CASRAGTASSYNEQFF | TGTGCCAGCAGAGCCGGGACAGCAAGCTCCTACAATGAGCAGTTCTTC
TRBJ2-3 | . | . | TRBV6-1 | CASRPYRERADTQYF | TGTGCCAGCAGGCCCTACAGGGAGAGGGCAGATACGCAGTATTTT
TRBJ2-3 | . | . | TRBV15 | CATSRRGSTDTQYF | TGTGCCACCAGCAGGAGGGGAAGCACAGATACGCAGTATTTT
TRBJ2-7 | . | . | TRBV6-5 | CASSYSNRDPYEQYF | TGTGCCAGCAGTTACTCGAACAGGGATCCCTACGAGCAGTACTTC
TRBJ2-7 | . | . | TRBV4-2 | CASSQGAVSHEQYF | TGTGCCAGCAGCCAAGGTGCAGTTAGCCACGAGCAGTACTTC
TRBJ2-7 | . | few | TRBV20-1 | CSARNPGTSHEQYF | TGCAGTGCTAGAAACCCCGGGACCTCCCACGAGCAGTACTTC
TRBJ2-1 | . | . | TRBV6-1 | CASNRLRFHEQFF | TGTGCCAGCAATCGACTGCGGTTCCATGAGCAGTTCTTC
TRBJ2-5 | TRBD1 | few | TRBV29-1 | CSVEGDRVFAETQYF | TGCAGCGTTGAAGGGGACAGGGTGTTTGCAGAGACCCAGTACTTC
TRBJ2-6 | . | . | TRBV12-3/TRBV12-4 | CASSLPGGANVLTF | TGTGCCAGCAGTCTCCCTGGGGGGGCCAACGTCCTGACTTTC
TRBJ2-7 | TRBD2 | . | TRBV6-5 | CASSYSKASGIKFYEQYF | TGTGCCAGCAGTTACTCTAAGGCTAGCGGGATCAAATTTTACGAGCAGTACTTC
TRBJ1-2 | . | . | TRBV6-2/TRBV6-3 | CASSYRVPANYGYTF | TGTGCCAGCAGTTACAGGGTACCCGCGAACTATGGCTACACCTTC
TRBJ1-5 | . | few | TRBV21-1 | CASSTRTETSNQPQHF | TGTGCCAGCAGCACAAGGACTGAGACTAGCAATCAGCCCCAGCATTTT
TRBJ2-1 | TRBD2 | few | TRBV20-1 | CSAAGLAGDYNEQFF | TGCAGTGCCGCCGGACTAGCGGGGGACTACAATGAGCAGTTCTTC
TRBJ1-5 | . | few | TRBV10-3 | CAISEFRFTTAASNQPQHF | TGTGCCATCAGTGAGTTCAGGTTCACGACGGCCGCTAGCAATCAGCCCCAGCATTTT
TRBJ1-3 | . | . | TRBV10-3 | CAINKWGPSISGNTIYF | TGTGCCATCAATAAGTGGGGGCCCTCCATCTCTGGAAACACCATATATTTT
TRBJ2-7 | . | . | TRBV2 | CASTALGISYEQYF | TGTGCCAGCACCGCGCTCGGGATTTCCTACGAGCAGTACTTC
TRBJ1-2 | . | . | TRBV7-8 | CASSLSSHGQGGYGYTF | TGTGCCAGCAGCTTAAGCAGCCATGGCCAGGGAGGCTATGGCTACACCTTC
TRBJ2-7 | . | few | TRBV7-6 | CASSSDLAWGANEQYF | TGTGCCAGCAGCTCTGACCTAGCGTGGGGAGCTAACGAGCAGTACTTC
TRBJ2-4 | . | . | TRBV24-1 | CATSDPNRYQYF | TGTGCCACCAGTGACCCTAACCGGTATCAGTACTTC
TRBJ1-1 | . | many | TRBV29-1 | CSVVGRMNTEAFF | TGCAGCGTTGTCGGACGCATGAACACTGAAGCTTTCTTT
TRBJ2-7 | TRBD1 | . | TRBV6-5 | CASSYSVRGLGEQYF | TGTGCCAGCAGTTACTCGGTTAGGGGGCTTGGGGAGCAGTACTTC
TRBJ2-3 | . | few | TRBV7-8 | CASSFQGTKTDTQYF | TGTGCCAGCAGCTTTCAGGGGACCAAGACAGATACGCAGTATTTT
TRBJ1-2 | TRBD1 | . | TRBV12-3/TRBV12-4 | CASSPVLQGAGGYTF | TGTGCCAGCAGTCCGGTTTTACAGGGGGCGGGCGGCTACACCTTC
TRBJ1-1 | . | . | TRBV7-8 | CASSPRSLSMNTEAFF | TGTGCCAGCAGCCCCAGGTCGCTGTCCATGAACACTGAAGCTTTCTTT
TRBJ1-4 | . | . | TRBV11-2 | CASSPWDGTTNEKLFF | TGTGCCAGCAGCCCCTGGGACGGTACAACTAATGAAAAACTGTTTTTT
TRBJ2-5 | . | . | TRBV5-5 | CASSLAVTGRETQYF | TGTGCCAGCAGCTTGGCCGTGACAGGGAGGGAGACCCAGTACTTC
TRBJ2-7 | . | few | TRBV5-6 | CASSFRASHYEQYF | TGTGCCAGCAGCTTCCGGGCCTCCCACTACGAGCAGTACTTC
TRBJ1-6 | . | . | TRBV2 | CASSSTRHGSPLHF | TGTGCCAGCAGCTCGACTCGACACGGTTCACCCCTCCACTTT
TRBJ2-1 | TRBD2 | few | TRBV11-2 | CASSLDRGLGGQFF | TGTGCCAGCAGCTTAGATAGGGGACTAGGGGGGCAGTTCTTC
TRBJ2-5 | . | . | TRBV9 | CASSVDRGAGLETQYF | TGTGCCAGCAGCGTAGATCGAGGGGCCGGTCTGGAGACCCAGTACTTC
TRBJ1-2 | TRBD1 | many | TRBV4-1 | CASSQVWFGQGAHGYTF | TGCGCCAGCAGCCAAGTGTGGTTTGGACAGGGGGCACATGGCTACACCTTC
TRBJ2-5 | . | few | TRBV12-3/TRBV12-4 | CASSLSGQRQETQYF | TGTGCCAGCAGTTTAAGCGGACAGAGACAAGAGACCCAGTACTTC
TRBJ2-7 | . | few | TRBV6-5 | CASSYSEGLYEQYF | TGTGCCAGCAGTTACTCTGAAGGGCTCTACGAGCAGTACTTC
TRBJ2-3 | . | few | TRBV7-2 | CASSLDQGWTDTQYF | TGTGCCAGCAGCTTAGACCAGGGTTGGACAGATACGCAGTATTTT
TRBJ2-5 | . | . | TRBV11-3 | CASSLDYKGIQETQYF | TGTGCCAGCAGCTTAGATTATAAGGGGATACAAGAGACCCAGTACTTC
TRBJ1-2 | TRBD1 | . | TRBV5-1 | CASSLGEGAYSYGYTF | TGCGCCAGCAGCTTGGGAGAGGGGGCGTATAGCTATGGCTACACCTTC
TRBJ2-1 | . | . | TRBV2 | CAGGQTNSYNEQFF | TGTGCCGGTGGACAGACGAACTCCTACAATGAGCAGTTCTTC
TRBJ2-2 | . | . | TRBV7-7 | CASSMGLTTGELFF | TGTGCCAGCAGCATGGGCCTAACAACCGGGGAGCTGTTTTTT
TRBJ2-3 | . | . | TRBV11-2 | CASSLVPPLGITDTQYF | TGTGCCAGCAGCTTAGTGCCCCCACTGGGAATCACAGATACGCAGTATTTT
TRBJ2-1 | . | . | TRBV11-3 | CASSPRPTLVPEQFF | TGTGCCAGCAGCCCGCGACCGACACTAGTTCCTGAGCAGTTCTTC
TRBJ2-5 | TRBD1 | few | TRBV6-2/TRBV6-3 | CASSTRDRATPPQYF | TGTGCCAGCAGTACCCGGGACAGGGCGACCCCGCCTCAGTACTTC
TRBJ1-1 | . | . | TRBV20-1 | CSATNTMNTEAFF | TGCAGTGCCACCAATACGATGAACACTGAAGCTTTCTTT
TRBJ1-3 | . | . | TRBV9 | CASSDGGSGNTIYF | TGTGCCAGCAGCGACGGAGGATCTGGAAACACCATATATTTT
TRBJ2-5 | . | few | TRBV9 | CASSVGNRDETQYF | TGTGCCAGCAGCGTAGGTAACAGGGACGAGACCCAGTACTTC
TRBJ1-5 | TRBD1 | . | TRBV15 | CATSTSGGKGPQHF | TGTGCCACCAGCACCTCAGGGGGCAAAGGGCCCCAGCATTTT
TRBJ1-2 | . | few | TRBV6-1 | CASSRTDGIINYGYTF | TGTGCCAGCAGCCGAACCGACGGTATTATAAACTATGGCTACACCTTC
TRBJ2-7 | . | few | TRBV20-1 | CSASRAGRSYEQYF | TGCAGTGCTAGCCGTGCAGGCAGATCCTACGAGCAGTACTTC
TRBJ2-6 | TRBD2 | . | TRBV6-2/TRBV6-3 | CASSRTSSGANVLTF | TGTGCCAGCAGCCGGACTAGCTCTGGGGCCAACGTCCTGACTTTC
TRBJ1-1 | . | few | TRBV5-1 | CASSLRGARIEAFF | TGCGCCAGCAGCTTAAGAGGGGCTCGGATTGAAGCTTTCTTT
TRBJ2-2 | . | few | TRBV5-6 | CASSLLTATGELFF | TGTGCCAGCAGCTTGTTGACTGCCACCGGGGAGCTGTTTTTT
TRBJ2-1 | . | many | TRBV29-1 | CSVDGGSYNEQFF | TGCAGCGTTGATGGAGGATCCTACAATGAGCAGTTCTTC
TRBJ2-7 | . | few | TRBV4-2 | CASSQELSSGGYEQYF | TGTGCCAGCAGCCAAGAATTGAGTAGCGGCGGTTACGAGCAGTACTTC